These 4 T cell receptor beta chains came from one sample sequenced in a study of read filtering for tumor transcriptome and immune sequencing. Molecular barcoded adaptors covering alpha/delta and beta/gamma chains were used on approximately 400 ng RNA. TCRdb re-derived calls from the reads in MiXCR, one entry per CDR3 protein. The sample contains about 38,000 distinct CDR3 sequences, around 13% of which appear only once. Input material: a population of CD138-negative cells sorted from bone marrow. Receptor source: a donor at least 40 years old with multiple myeloma.

For this clonotype: At one of its ends the junction is not consistent with the germline gene, which may arise from a read error. V gene TRBV20-1 combines with J gene TRBJ1-5; perhaps TRBD1 as D (6 bases). This CDR3 comprises 14 residues. Germline V lookup: CDR1 DFQATT, CDR2 SNEGSKA (reference sequence). The CDR3 nucleotides are TGCAGTGCTAGAGAGGAAGGGGGAACTCAGCCCCAGCACTTT. Its translation is CSAREEGGTQPQHF.

This clonotype was seen at least ten times. This chain links TRBV20-1 with TRBJ1-5, with D unresolved. The ends were cut back, 0 bases at V and 8 bases at J, with 17 bases in the middle. This CDR3 spans 15 amino acids. Germline CDR1 reads DFQATT; CDR2 reads SNEGSKA (reference sequence). CDR3: CSARDPSRDMEPQHF. The DNA for the CDR3 is TGCAGTGCTAGAGATCCGAGTCGGGATATGGAGCCCCAGCATTTT.

This clonotype came up many times. This chain links TRBV18 with TRBJ1-3; D not certain. V gave up 1 base and J gave up 3 bases, with 10 bases separating them. Germline CDR1 KGHSH, CDR2 LQKENI. The CDR3 consists of 15 residues. CDR3 region: CASSPQGFYGNTIYF. For the CDR3, the DNA is TGTGCCAGCTCACCACAAGGCTTCTATGGAAACACCATATATTTT. Drawing the rest from reference TRBV18 and TRBJ1-3, the complete variable domain is NAGVMQNPRHLVRRRGQEARLRCSPMKGHSHVYWYRQLPEEGLKFMVYLQKENIIDESGMPKERFSAEFPKEGPSILRIQQVVRGDSAAYFCASSPQGFYGNTIYFGEGSWLTVV.

This clonotype was counted at least ten times. The chain carries TRBV6-6 and TRBJ2-2; TRBD2 matches 10 bases. Unmatched junction bases numbered 4, after V lost 0 bases and J lost 3 bases. The CDR3 length is 17 residues. CDR1 and CDR2 from the germline V gene are MNHNY and SVGAGI (reference sequence). CDR3 residues: CASSYSTSGADTGELFF. CDR3 sequence (DNA): TGTGCCAGCAGTTACTCCACTAGCGGGGCAGACACCGGGGAGCTGTTTTTT.